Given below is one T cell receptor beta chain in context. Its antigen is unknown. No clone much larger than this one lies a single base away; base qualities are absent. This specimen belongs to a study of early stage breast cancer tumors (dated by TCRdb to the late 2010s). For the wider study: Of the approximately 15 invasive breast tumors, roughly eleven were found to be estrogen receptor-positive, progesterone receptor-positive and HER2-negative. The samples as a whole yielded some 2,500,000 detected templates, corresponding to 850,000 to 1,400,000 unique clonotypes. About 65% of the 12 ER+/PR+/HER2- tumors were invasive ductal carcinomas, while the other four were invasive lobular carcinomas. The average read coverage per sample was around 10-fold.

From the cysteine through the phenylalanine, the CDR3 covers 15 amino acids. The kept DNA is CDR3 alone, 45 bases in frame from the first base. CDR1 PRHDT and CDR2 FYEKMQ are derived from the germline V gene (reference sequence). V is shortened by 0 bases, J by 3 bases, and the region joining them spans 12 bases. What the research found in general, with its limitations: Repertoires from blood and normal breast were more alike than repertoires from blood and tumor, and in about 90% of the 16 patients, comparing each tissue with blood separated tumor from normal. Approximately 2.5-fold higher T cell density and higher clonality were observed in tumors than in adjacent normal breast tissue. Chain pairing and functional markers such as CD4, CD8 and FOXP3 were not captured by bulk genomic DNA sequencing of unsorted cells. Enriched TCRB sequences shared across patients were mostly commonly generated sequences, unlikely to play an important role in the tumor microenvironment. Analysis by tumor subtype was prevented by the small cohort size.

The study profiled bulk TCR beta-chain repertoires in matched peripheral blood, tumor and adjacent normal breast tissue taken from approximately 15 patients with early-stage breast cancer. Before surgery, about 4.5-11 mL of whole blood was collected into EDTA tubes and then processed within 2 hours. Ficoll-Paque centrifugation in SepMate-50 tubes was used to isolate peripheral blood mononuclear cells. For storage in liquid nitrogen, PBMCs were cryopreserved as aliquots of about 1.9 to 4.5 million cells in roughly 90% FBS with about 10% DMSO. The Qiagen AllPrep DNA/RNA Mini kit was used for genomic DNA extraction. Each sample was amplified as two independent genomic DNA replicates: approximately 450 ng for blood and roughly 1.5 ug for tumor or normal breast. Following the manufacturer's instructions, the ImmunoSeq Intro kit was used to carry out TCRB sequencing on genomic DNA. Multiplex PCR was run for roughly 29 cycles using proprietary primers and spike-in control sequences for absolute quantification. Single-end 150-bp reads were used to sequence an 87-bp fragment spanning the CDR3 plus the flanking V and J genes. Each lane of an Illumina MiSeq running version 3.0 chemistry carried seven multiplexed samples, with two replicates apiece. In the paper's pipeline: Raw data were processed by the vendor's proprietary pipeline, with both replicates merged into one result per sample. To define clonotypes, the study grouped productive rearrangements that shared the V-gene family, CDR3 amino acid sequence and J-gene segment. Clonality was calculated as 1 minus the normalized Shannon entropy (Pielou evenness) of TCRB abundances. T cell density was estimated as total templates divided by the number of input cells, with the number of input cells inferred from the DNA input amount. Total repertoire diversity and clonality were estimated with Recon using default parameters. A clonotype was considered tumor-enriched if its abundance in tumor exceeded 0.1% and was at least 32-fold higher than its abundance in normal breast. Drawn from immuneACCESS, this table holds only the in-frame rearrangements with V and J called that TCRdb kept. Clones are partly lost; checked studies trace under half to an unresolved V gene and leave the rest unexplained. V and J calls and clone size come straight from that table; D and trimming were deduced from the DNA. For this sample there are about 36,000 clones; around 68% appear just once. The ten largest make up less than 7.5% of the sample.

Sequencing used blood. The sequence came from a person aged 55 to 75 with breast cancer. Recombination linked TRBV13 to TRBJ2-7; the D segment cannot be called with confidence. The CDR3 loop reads CASSLGGTRGYEQYF. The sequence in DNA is TGTGCCAGCAGCTTAGGCGGTACTCGTGGCTACGAGCAGTACTTC.